The rows below give T cell receptor beta chains drawn from one sample of a study of T-cell reconstitution after alpha-beta-depleted transplantation in children. TCRdb reprocessed the PCR reads with MiXCR, giving one entry per CDR3 protein. This sample yields about 200,000 distinct CDR3 sequences, of which about a sixth are seen a single time; about two fifths belongs to the top ten. This specimen was PBMCs, mostly from graft donor cells, taken 360 days after TCRalphabeta/CD19-depleted stem cell transplant. Source of these receptors: a male patient between 2 and 9 years old who had a stem cell transplant for acute lymphoblastic leukemia, so the T cells may come from the graft donor. Both conserved end residues are part of each CDR3. A D gene is named only where the DNA matches it firmly. The size entry is marked missing in some rows and otherwise reads once, few, many or a size class.

D	J	size	V	CDR3	DNA
.	TRBJ1-6	.	TRBV6-1	CASNQQGYNSPLHF	TGTGCCAGCAATCAACAGGGTTATAATTCACCCCTCCACTTT
.	TRBJ2-1	few	TRBV24-1	CATRSSGNNEQFF	TGTGCCACCAGATCTTCCGGAAACAATGAGCAGTTCTTC
.	TRBJ1-4	.	TRBV29-1	CSVARGEKLFF	TGCAGCGTTGCGCGGGGTGAAAAACTGTTTTTT
.	TRBJ2-7	once	TRBV20-1	CSAKRREGSYEQYF	TGCAGTGCTAAACGGCGGGAAGGCTCCTACGAGCAGTACTTC
.	TRBJ2-7	.	TRBV25-1	CASSEGSGYEQYF	TGTGCCAGCAGTGAAGGGTCAGGGTACGAGCAGTACTTC
.	TRBJ2-2	many	TRBV29-1	CSVVGRGTGELFF	TGCAGCGTTGTAGGTCGAGGTACCGGGGAGCTGTTTTTT
.	TRBJ2-1	.	TRBV29-1	CSVESASAPSEQFF	TGCAGCGTTGAAAGCGCTAGTGCCCCCAGTGAGCAGTTCTTC
TRBD1	TRBJ2-1	.	TRBV10-1	CASRPGQGYNEQFF	TGCGCCAGCAGGCCGGGACAGGGGTACAATGAGCAGTTCTTC
.	TRBJ1-1	.	TRBV28	CASSSTAMNTEAFF	TGTGCCAGCAGCTCCACGGCCATGAACACTGAAGCTTTCTTT
TRBD1	TRBJ1-4	.	TRBV12-3/TRBV12-4	CASSPTGQGGKLFF	TGTGCCAGCAGTCCGACGGGACAGGGAGGAAAACTGTTTTTT
TRBD1	TRBJ2-2	few	TRBV5-6	CASSETKKQGARDGELFF	TGTGCCAGCAGCGAAACCAAGAAACAGGGGGCTAGGGACGGGGAGCTGTTTTTT
.	TRBJ2-7	few	TRBV10-3	CAISVSRQGYEQYF	TGTGCCATCAGTGTCAGTCGGCAGGGCTACGAGCAGTACTTC
.	TRBJ2-7	.	TRBV4-1	CASSQRVPINPTYEQYF	TGCGCCAGCAGCCAACGAGTTCCGATTAACCCCACCTACGAGCAGTACTTC
.	TRBJ2-3	once	TRBV20-1	CSGGLGGPTDTQYF	TGCAGTGGGGGGCTAGGGGGGCCCACAGATACGCAGTATTTT
.	TRBJ1-2	.	TRBV6-1	CASSPQVRGGYTF	TGTGCCAGCAGCCCACAGGTTCGGGGTGGCTACACCTTC
.	TRBJ2-7	.	TRBV5-1	CASYRTYGSYEQYF	TGCGCCAGCTATCGGACCTATGGATCCTACGAGCAGTACTTC
.	TRBJ2-5	.	TRBV11-1	CASSFAGETETQYF	TGTGCCAGCAGCTTTGCAGGGGAAACGGAGACCCAGTACTTC
.	TRBJ2-7	few	TRBV20-1	CSAIRTQDPLEQYF	TGCAGTGCTATCAGGACGCAGGACCCCCTCGAGCAGTACTTC
.	TRBJ1-1	.	TRBV10-1	CASSESGRILNTEAFF	TGCGCCAGCAGTGAGTCGGGCAGAATTTTGAACACTGAAGCTTTCTTT
TRBD1	TRBJ2-2	.	TRBV6-5	CASSYSTGVGTGELFF	TGTGCCAGCAGTTACTCGACAGGGGTGGGCACCGGGGAGCTGTTTTTT
.	TRBJ1-2	.	TRBV12-3/TRBV12-4	CASSRASNYGYTF	TGTGCCAGCAGTAGGGCCTCGAACTATGGCTACACCTTC
.	TRBJ1-2	.	TRBV30	CAWSPGTTYGYTF	TGTGCCTGGAGTCCCGGGACAACTTATGGCTACACCTTC
TRBD1	TRBJ2-7	.	TRBV6-5	CASSFAGTGSFYEQYF	TGTGCCAGCAGTTTCGCCGGGACAGGGAGTTTCTACGAGCAGTACTTC
.	TRBJ2-6	.	TRBV4-3	CASSHSGSGANVLTF	TGCGCCAGCAGCCACTCCGGTTCTGGGGCCAACGTCCTGACTTTC
.	TRBJ2-1	.	TRBV4-3	CASSQDAGLNEQFF	TGCGCCAGCAGCCAAGACGCCGGACTCAATGAGCAGTTCTTC
TRBD2	TRBJ2-3	.	TRBV4-3	CASSQGGGAEVGDTQYF	TGCGCCAGCAGCCAAGGCGGGGGGGCCGAGGTTGGAGATACGCAGTATTTT
.	TRBJ2-7	.	TRBV6-1	CASTSQGHNYEQYF	TGTGCCAGCACCTCGCAGGGCCACAACTACGAGCAGTACTTC
.	TRBJ1-5	.	TRBV12-3/TRBV12-4	CASSRGYWNNQPQHF	TGTGCCAGCAGCCGCGGATATTGGAACAATCAGCCCCAGCATTTT
TRBD1	TRBJ2-7	few	TRBV11-2	CASSLTGTGGEQYF	TGTGCCAGCAGCCTTACCGGGACAGGGGGCGAGCAGTACTTC
.	TRBJ1-4	.	TRBV5-1	CASSLGGQTAEKLFF	TGCGCCAGCAGCTTGGGCGGACAGACGGCTGAAAAACTGTTTTTT
.	TRBJ2-1	few	TRBV20-1	CSFSYNEQFF	TGCAGTTTTTCATACAATGAGCAGTTCTTC
TRBD1	TRBJ1-2	few	TRBV7-9	CASSHLGTVYGYTF	TGTGCCAGCAGCCATCTCGGGACAGTTTATGGCTACACCTTC
.	TRBJ2-2	.	TRBV21-1	CASSKAPQGDTGELFF	TGTGCCAGCAGCAAAGCGCCCCAGGGAGACACCGGGGAGCTGTTTTTT
.	TRBJ2-1	few	TRBV15	CATSLPGGGYEQFF	TGTGCCACCAGCCTCCCCGGAGGGGGGTATGAGCAGTTCTTC
.	TRBJ1-1	few	TRBV6-2/TRBV6-3	CASSYPRGLMNTEAFF	TGTGCCAGCAGTTACCCTCGGGGCCTCATGAACACTGAAGCTTTCTTT
.	TRBJ1-2	.	TRBV5-1	CASSLVEWDYGYTF	TGCGCCAGCAGCTTGGTAGAGTGGGACTATGGCTACACCTTC
.	TRBJ2-1	many	TRBV4-3	CASSQELGRNNEQFF	TGCGCCAGCAGCCAAGAATTGGGGAGGAACAATGAGCAGTTCTTC